This T cell receptor beta chain appears in the sequencing data of a study of blood T cell repertoires in COVID-19. Across the study: Acute and convalescent COVID-19 specimens originated in the United States, Italy and Spain. Nucleic acid was either cDNA or gDNA, and it came from T cells, B-cell-depleted T cells, or PBMCs.

Authors' processing steps: Amplifying reference gene primers gave estimates of nucleated cell counts. The protocol was immunoSEQ multiplex PCR, while the TCRdb copy is restricted to in-frame clones and leaves out a portion. The V and J calls and clone size come from that table; D and trimming were worked out from the DNA. The table has approximately 210,000 clones, 92% seen once. This CDR3 comprises 14 residues. Germline CDR1 reads SNHLY; CDR2 reads FYNNEI. V was trimmed by 6 bases and J by 6 bases, leaving 17 bases between them. The TCR was taken from a man under 40 with acute or convalescent COVID-19. The sequenced sample was peripheral blood. This chain uses TRBV2 with TRBJ1-1; D is possibly TRBD1 (6 bases). The CDR3 sequence: CASRVQGRDSEAFF. The CDR3 DNA follows: TGTGCCAGCAGAGTACAGGGACGGGATTCTGAAGCTTTCTTT.